The 25 T cell receptor beta chains listed next were all sequenced from one sample in a study of blood T cell repertoires in COVID-19 (dated by TCRdb to the early 2020s). Receptors were amplified or captured by the immunoSEQ multiplex PCR assay. TCRdb re-hosts the immuneACCESS table, in-frame sequences only. Its copies lack some clones; in the studies checked, an unresolved V gene accounts for under half of them, and the cause for the rest is not known. This sample lists 130,000 or so clones; about 86% were detected once. The top ten constitute about 2.2% of the sample. The sample consisted of PBMCs or T cells enriched from blood (not recorded which). Receptors originate from a man aged 40-50 years with acute COVID-19.

The chain has TRBV9 and TRBJ2-3; TRBD2 agrees at 7 bases. J was trimmed by 1 base and V by 3 bases; bases with no gene match: 5. The CDR3 totals 15 residues. Germline V gene sequence: CDR1 SGDLS, CDR2 YYNGEE. CDR3 DNA: TGTGCCAGCAGCGAGAGACTAGCTGGCACAGATACGCAGTATTTT. It specifies CASSERLAGTDTQYF.

The V call is TRBV19, the J call TRBJ1-6; no firm D call. This CDR3 has 14 amino acids. Trimming took off 5 bases at V and 7 bases at J, with 12 bases between the two ends. Germline V gene sequence: CDR1 LNHDA, CDR2 SQIVND (reference sequence). The DNA for the CDR3 is TGTGCCAGTAGTGAGGGCCCAGGAAATTCACCCCTCCACTTT. It translates to CASSEGPGNSPLHF.

Here the CDR3 reads CASSQSGSSDTQYF. CDR3 bases: TGTGCCAGCAGCCAAAGCGGGAGTTCAGATACGCAGTATTTT. The chain couples TRBV7-2 to TRBJ2-3; 8 bases are a match to TRBD2. The CDR3 is 14 amino acids. Germline V gene data show CDR1 as SGHTA and CDR2 as FQGNSA. J lost 4 bases, V lost 5 bases, and 5 bases had no gene match. The full variable domain, rest sourced from reference TRBV7-2 and TRBJ2-3, is GAGVSQSPSNKVTEKGKDVELRCDPISGHTALYWYRQSLGQGLEFLIYFQGNSAPDKSGLPSDRFSAERTGGSVSTLTIQRTQQEDSAVYLCASSQSGSSDTQYFGPGTRLTVL.

The chain employs TRBV6-1 and TRBJ1-1, with 8 bases fitting TRBD1. The germline CDR1 and CDR2 sequences are MNHNS and SASEGT. The CDR3 is 15 residues long. V dropped 0 bases and J dropped 7; count of bases not matched to a gene: 7. CDR3 DNA: TGTGCCAGCAGTGAAGCCCTCAGGGGGCCGGGTGAAGCTTTCTTT. Its protein product is CASSEALRGPGEAFF.

The chain joins TRBV3-1 (or the pseudogene TRBV3-2) to TRBJ2-7, with TRBD2 identical over 9 bases. The CDR3 loop spans 17 amino acids. Germline lookup yields CDR1 LGHDT and CDR2 YNNKEL (reference sequence). After removal of 1 base from V and 1 base from J, the junction contained 8 bases not matched to a gene. The chain's CDR3 is CASSQVSPAGGSYEQYF. For the CDR3, the DNA is TGTGCCAGCAGCCAAGTGAGCCCAGCGGGAGGATCCTACGAGCAGTACTTC.

V and J are TRBV19 and TRBJ2-4, with D perhaps TRBD2 (7 bases). The V end lost 3 bases, the J end lost 0 bases, and 15 bases lay between the germline ends. The CDR3 has 17 residues. The germline CDR1 and CDR2 sequences are LNHDA and SQIVND (reference sequence). CDR3 DNA sequence: TGTGCCAGTAGTATGGGCGGGGGCGACCTAGCCAAAAACATTCAGTACTTC. Protein: CASSMGGGDLAKNIQYF.

CDR3 nucleotides: TGTGCCAGCAGTAATACAGGGGGCACTAATGAAAAACTGTTTTTT. This gives the protein CASSNTGGTNEKLFF. The chain joins TRBV6-5 to TRBJ1-4; 9 positions match TRBD1. The CDR3 length is 15 residues. Trimming took 5 bases from V and 2 from J; bases not matched to a gene: 3. The germline V gene encodes CDR1 MNHEY and CDR2 SVGAGI.

This chain connects TRBV6-5 to TRBJ2-7, with TRBD1 matching 7 bases. Germline assignment: CDR1 MNHEY and CDR2 SVGAGI. This CDR3 comprises 15 residues. V gave up 6 bases and J gave up 0 bases; unmatched junction bases: 8. The CDR3 DNA follows: TGTGCCAGCAGCTCCGGGACAGCCAGCTCCTACGAGCAGTACTTC. Encoded protein: CASSSGTASSYEQYF.

The rearrangement joins TRBV25-1 to TRBJ1-2; D might be TRBD1 (5 bases). The ends were cut back, 0 bases at V and 4 bases at J, with 12 bases in the middle. Looked up from germline, CDR1 is MGHDK and CDR2 is SYGVNS. This CDR3 comprises 15 residues. The CDR3 reads CASSEYPDSAYGYTF. In DNA form, the CDR3 reads TGTGCCAGCAGTGAATACCCCGACAGTGCCTATGGCTACACCTTC.

This rearrangement joins TRBV28 to TRBJ2-2; D ambiguous. The CDR3 has 13 amino acids. Per the germline V gene, CDR1 is MDHEN and CDR2 is SYDVKM. V dropped 2 bases and J dropped 7 bases, with 8 bases sitting between them. In DNA form, the CDR3 reads TGTGCCAGCAGTTTACCCAGTTTCGGGGAGCTGTTTTTT. It translates to CASSLPSFGELFF.

V and J are TRBV6-5 and TRBJ1-2; D not resolved. V lost 6 bases and J lost 2, with 16 bases in between. The CDR3 has 15 amino acids. Germline CDR1 and CDR2: MNHEY and SVGAGI. The CDR3 DNA reads as TGTGCCAGCAGATATAACGTCCCTGGCAACTATGGCTACACCTTC. Protein: CASRYNVPGNYGYTF.

The V call is TRBV5-5, the J call TRBJ2-1; tentatively, D is TRBD1 (5 bases). CDR3 size: 13 residues. V lost 1 base to trimming and J lost 3 bases, with 5 bases between them. Germline CDR1 is SGHKS and CDR2 is YYEKEE (reference sequence). This CDR3 reads CASSLQGYNEQFF. The CDR3 DNA follows: TGTGCCAGCAGCTTGCAGGGCTACAATGAGCAGTTCTTC. The full variable domain, in which reference TRBV5-5 and TRBJ2-1 provide the parts outside the CDR3, is DAGVTQSPTHLIKTRGQQVTLRCSPISGHKSVSWYQQVLGQGPQFIFQYYEKEERGRGNFPDRFSARQFPNYSSELNVNALLLGDSALYLCASSLQGYNEQFFGPGTRLTVL.

The chain joins TRBV30 to TRBJ1-5; D is unresolved. The length of the CDR3 is 13 residues. V lost 2 bases and J lost 3, with 8 bases in between. Germline loops: CDR1 GTSNPN, CDR2 SVGIG (reference sequence). CDR3 loop: CAWSRESNQPQHF. For the CDR3, the DNA is TGTGCCTGGAGTAGGGAGTCCAATCAGCCCCAGCATTTT.

This chain links TRBV6-5 with TRBJ1-4; D may be TRBD1 (6 bases). The V end lost 5 bases, the J end lost 4 bases, and 14 bases lay between the germline ends. Germline V CDR1 and CDR2: MNHEY, SVGAGI. The CDR3 extends over 15 amino acids. The CDR3 loop is CASSLTGMDNEKLFF. The CDR3 DNA reads as TGTGCCAGCAGTCTTACAGGGATGGATAATGAAAAACTGTTTTTT.

The rearrangement links TRBV5-1 to TRBJ2-1; TRBD2 agrees at 12 bases. CDR3 length: 16 amino acids. Germline CDR1 and CDR2: SGHRS and YFSETQ. Trimming took 1 base from V and 6 from J; bases not matched to a gene: 5. The CDR3 DNA follows: TGCGCCAGCAGCTTGACCCTAGCGGGGGGGCTCAATGAGCAGTTCTTC. This gives the protein CASSLTLAGGLNEQFF.

CDR3 sequence: CASSLRNSGGNTGELFF. The CDR3 nucleotides are TGTGCCAGCAGCCTCCGTAATAGCGGGGGGAACACCGGGGAGCTGTTTTTT. The rearrangement uses TRBV13 and TRBJ2-2; 9 bases line up with TRBD2. CDR1 PRHDT and CDR2 FYEKMQ come from the germline V gene (reference sequence). The length of the CDR3 is 17 residues. Germline trimming cut 5 bases from V and 1 base from J; bases unmatched to any gene: 8.

V and J are TRBV6-6 and TRBJ1-3, with 10 bases that match TRBD1. The CDR3 sequence is 15 residues long. The ends lost 6 bases at V and 0 bases at J; junction bases unmatched: 2. Germline values: CDR1 MNHNY, CDR2 SVGAGI (reference sequence). The CDR3 region is CASRTGGRSGNTIYF. The CDR3 DNA follows: TGTGCCAGCAGGACAGGGGGCCGCTCTGGAAACACCATATATTTT.

The chain recombines TRBV6-1 with TRBJ1-6; 8 bases line up with TRBD1. In germline, CDR1 is MNHNS, CDR2 SASEGT. The junction had 9 bases not matched to a gene; V was cut back by 5 bases and J by 9 bases. The CDR3 length is 15 residues. The CDR3 coding sequence is TGTGCCAGCAGTCCGGGGGACAGGTTAGGTTCACCCCTCCACTTT. Its protein product is CASSPGDRLGSPLHF.

The rearrangement links TRBV30 to TRBJ2-5; D not certain. The CDR3 contains 12 residues. V lost 1 base and J lost 1, with 4 bases in between. Germline assignment: CDR1 GTSNPN and CDR2 SVGIG (reference sequence). CDR3 nucleotides: TGTGCCTGGAGTGCGGTCCAAGAGACCCAGTACTTC. Amino acid sequence: CAWSAVQETQYF.

In its sample, this clone was seen a few times. The chain uses TRBV27 and TRBJ1-3; D is perhaps TRBD1 (6 bases). CDR3 length: 17 amino acids. The germline V and J ends were trimmed by 11 bases and 0 bases, with 23 bases remaining between them. CDR1 is MNHEY, CDR2 SMNVEV, per germline (reference sequence). The CDR3 spells CAGTRGGGPSSGNTIYF. CDR3 in DNA: TGTGCCGGCACGAGGGGGGGCGGACCAAGCTCTGGAAACACCATATATTTT.

The chain uses TRBV9 and TRBJ1-3; D perhaps matches TRBD1 (6 bases). The CDR3 sequence is 16 residues long. The germline V and J ends were trimmed by 0 bases and 9 bases, with 19 bases remaining between them. Germline V gene data show CDR1 as SGDLS and CDR2 as YYNGEE. The CDR3: CASSVGDTGNWGTIYF. CDR3 DNA sequence: TGTGCCAGCAGCGTAGGGGACACAGGCAACTGGGGCACCATATATTTT. The full variable domain, rest sourced from reference TRBV9 and TRBJ1-3, is DSGVTQTPKHLITATGQRVTLRCSPRSGDLSVYWYQQSLDQGLQFLIQYYNGEERAKGNILERFSAQQFPDLHSELNLSSLELGDSALYFCASSVGDTGNWGTIYFGEGSWLTVV.

CDR3 sequence: CATSDYGQLNEQFF. Here the CDR3 DNA reads TGTGCCACCAGTGATTACGGACAGCTTAATGAGCAGTTCTTC. The V and J genes are TRBV24-1 and TRBJ2-1; D may be TRBD1 (6 bases). The V end lost 2 bases, the J end lost 7 bases, and 11 bases lay between the germline ends. Germline assignment: CDR1 KGHDR and CDR2 SFDVKD. The CDR3 extends over 14 amino acids.

The V and J genes are TRBV7-6 and TRBJ2-2; 8 bases match TRBD2. Germline-derived CDR1 and CDR2 are SGHVS and FNYEAQ. Trimming at V came to 7 bases and at J to 2 bases, leaving 9 bases not matched to a gene. The CDR3 extends over 16 amino acids. DNA for the CDR3: TGTGCCAGCACCCCCTCTAGCGGGTTAAACACCGGGGAGCTGTTTTTT. Translating it yields CASTPSSGLNTGELFF. Supplemented by reference TRBV7-6 and TRBJ2-2, the full variable domain reads GAGVSQSPRYKVTKRGQDVALRCDPISGHVSLYWYRQALGQGPEFLTYFNYEAQQDKSGLPNDRFSAERPEGSISTLTIQRTEQRDSAMYRCASTPSSGLNTGELFFGEGSRLTVL.

V is TRBV11-2 and J is TRBJ2-2; D is perhaps TRBD2 (6 bases). CDR3 length equals 13 residues. V was pared by 0 bases and J by 13 bases, with 12 bases between. Germline values: CDR1 SGHAT, CDR2 FQNNGV. CDR3 nucleotides: TGTGCCAGCAGCTTAGACCTGGGAGGTGCGCTGTTTTTT. Residues: CASSLDLGGALFF. Filled out from reference TRBV11-2 and TRBJ2-2, the complete variable domain reads EAGVAQSPRYKIIEKRQSVAFWCNPISGHATLYWYQQILGQGPKLLIQFQNNGVVDDSQLPKDRFSAERLKGVDSTLKIQPAKLEDSAVYLCASSLDLGGALFFGEGSRLTVL.

This rearrangement joins TRBV5-4 to TRBJ1-3; TRBD1 might be the D (6 bases). The CDR3 is 15 amino acids. The V end lost 3 bases, the J end lost 4 bases, and 14 bases lay between the germline ends. CDR1 and CDR2 from the germline V gene are SGHNT and YYREEE (reference sequence). CDR3 coding DNA: TGTGCCAGCAGCTCCGGGACCCAGGGGGGAAACACCATATATTTT. Translated: CASSSGTQGGNTIYF.